This T cell receptor (beta chain) was sequenced for a study of cytomegalovirus exposure and HLA in healthy donors. Remarks on this clone: This sample also contains other DNA sequences that code for the same CDR3.

Primers included in the PCR were 60 Vbeta and 13 Jbeta primers. As originally analysed: In a later analysis, 70 million to 80 million unique TCR beta chains included roughly 11 million shared by two or more donors. The table came from immunoSEQ multiplex PCR; TCRdb's copy has only in-frame clones and leaves some out. That table furnishes V, J and clone size, whereas the DNA furnished D and trimming. This table holds roughly 100,000 clones, 60% to 85% found once. This TCR derives from a man aged 50-59 years in good health and CMV-seropositive. Sequencing input: PBMCs.

The CDR3 is CASRLGTVVTYNEQFF. CDR3 DNA sequence: TGCGCCAGCCGGTTAGGGACAGTAGTAACCTACAATGAGCAGTTCTTC. The chain has TRBV5-1 and TRBJ2-1; TRBD1 agrees at 7 bases. The junction had 12 bases not matched to a gene; V was cut back by 7 bases and J by 2 bases. CDR1 is SGHRS, CDR2 YFSETQ, per germline. CDR3 length equals 16 residues.